The present T cell receptor (beta chain) was sequenced within a study of shared clonotypes between healthy human individuals. Each unsorted PBMC replicate got 300 ng genomic DNA, around 30,000 genomes. Sequenced by immunoSEQ multiplex PCR; TCRdb stores in-frame clones only, minus some. The table has fewer than 650,000 clones, around three quarters seen once. Germline lookup yields CDR1 MDHEN and CDR2 SYDVKM. This CDR3 is 18 amino acids long. V shed 6 bases, J shed 0 bases, and the junction held 12 bases outside the gene matches. About this clone itself: Its antigen is still unknown.

Overall study findings and caveats: Tissue TCR repertoires likely differ from these blood-only repertoires. Depth of sequencing was expected to influence donor clonotype sharing.

This receptor was identified in a woman aged 40 to 50 in good health. Some clones in this sample may be carry-over from other donors' samples. The V and J genes are TRBV28 and TRBJ1-1; TRBD1 matches 11 bases. Material for sequencing was PBMCs. The CDR3: CASREAGTGGGMNTEAFF. CDR3 bases: TGTGCCAGCAGAGAGGCCGGGACAGGGGGAGGAATGAACACTGAAGCTTTCTTT.